A selection of T cell receptor beta chains follows, all from one sample in a study of PD-1 blockade in classical Hodgkin lymphoma. Only in-frame clones appear in the TCRdb table, and some are missing; sequencing was by immunoSEQ multiplex PCR. The sample lists about 29,000 clones; around 84% were seen once. Sequenced here: peripheral blood mononuclear cells (PBMCs), sampled before the second cycle of nivolumab. The receptors derive from a human donor with classical Hodgkin lymphoma. CDR3s leave out the opening cysteine and the closing phenylalanine or tryptophan. The order of the fields is J gene, V gene, CDR3 protein.

TRBJ1-1 | TRBV5-1 | ASSLGQLDTEAF
TRBJ1-3 | TRBV4-2 | ASSPDRLSRGNTIY
TRBJ2-1 | TRBV7-7 | ASSLAPYNEQF
TRBJ2-3 | TRBV9 | ASSGLALSTDTQY
TRBJ2-5 | TRBV29-1 | SVEPGQSGAQY
TRBJ1-2 | TRBV28 | ASSTGQGQLYGYT
TRBJ2-1 | TRBV7-2 | ASSPIAEVYNEQF
TRBJ1-4 | TRBV19 | ASSIAGTENEKLF
TRBJ1-1 | TRBV7-9 | ASSLATGGSTEAF
TRBJ1-2 | TRBV7-2 | ASSPNRGGQGGYT
TRBJ2-6 | TRBV7-2 | ASSKTFRSGANVLT
TRBJ1-1 | TRBV5-1 | ASSSSRPAEAF
TRBJ1-2 | TRBV4-2 | ASSQVQEEGYT
TRBJ1-5 | TRBV6-1 | ASSRRGGNQPQH
TRBJ1-1 | TRBV12-2 | ASRLLTRNIGLNTEAF
TRBJ2-5 | TRBV7-6 | ASSSSIGTASQETQY
TRBJ2-7 | TRBV28 | ASSLRYEQY
TRBJ1-5 | TRBV6-6 | ASSLQPGDSNQPQH
TRBJ1-2 | TRBV2 | ASSDLGTYGYT
TRBJ1-1 | TRBV6-4 | ASSPDRHTEAF
TRBJ1-2 | TRBV6-4 | ASSPDRAGGYT
TRBJ2-5 | TRBV6-4 | ASSPTDRGEVAQY
TRBJ1-5 | TRBV27 | ASAGAEENQPQH